This T cell receptor (beta chain) was identified in a study of cytomegalovirus exposure and HLA in healthy donors (TCRdb year 2017). Describing the broader study: An earlier analysis of more than 550 of the donors reported 276 Gb of sequence data and around 100 million unique TCR beta sequences obtained from around 190 million T cells. An early release that covered fewer than 800 HLA-typed donors contained 250 to 350 gigabases of sequencing data and tens of millions of unique TCR sequences. Of the 350 to 450 genotyped donors, 75% to 85% were placed in the genetic ancestry cluster associated with self-reported Caucasian donors. The study aimed to test whether signatures of past pathogen exposure could be identified by cataloging public T cell receptors. Using immunosequencing, the study profiled T cell repertoires from 500 to 800 subjects and related those repertoires to cytomegalovirus serostatus. Besides the first cohort of roughly 700 subjects, a separate validation cohort made up of over 100 different subjects was used. The study combined high-throughput TCR immunosequencing, statistical association of individual TCRs with disease status, and machine learning to predict cytomegalovirus infection status. In a later analysis, previously published TCR beta repertoires from 666 donors were re-analyzed and high-resolution HLA genotyping was added so that TCR occurrence patterns could be studied. The later analysis used no new phenotypic data to find candidate immune exposures, relying instead on TCR beta sequences and their occurrence across donors. An earlier analysis of 587 of the donors applied high-throughput TCR beta sequencing to assess whether each TCR beta V gene segment acted as functional or pseudogenic. Donor age, sex, ethnicity and CMV serostatus were compiled alongside the repertoire data. A later genetic analysis took genome-wide SNP genotypes for about 65% of the roughly 670 donors and used that subset as a discovery cohort. Every repertoire in the discovery cohort had been generated on one and the same sequencing platform. Class I and class II HLA loci were covered by the typing at four-digit resolution. The number of typed donors differed by locus: about 629-630 for A, B, C, DRB1 and DQB1; 500 to 550 for DQA1; roughly 600 for DPA1; and about 450 for DPB1. Because of strong linkage in the cohort, a handful of DR-DQ haplotypes were treated as single units for association and clustering. Among some 400 genotyped donors of the cohort, an average of around 220,000 unique TCR beta nucleotide sequences was sequenced per donor, of which 15% to 20% were non-productive.

The germline V gene (reference sequence) gives CDR1 as LNHNV and CDR2 as YYDKDF. The CDR3 goes from the cysteine to the phenylalanine over 16 residues. Only the CDR3 DNA stays, 48 bases, in frame from base 1. From V the trimming removes 0 bases and from J it removes 5 bases, while the gene matches leave 9 bases of the junction unaccounted for. The cohort consisted of 600 to 750 healthy bone marrow donors. At the time of sampling, all cohort members were nominally healthy, though unrecorded immune exposures were likely present. The donor was CMV seronegative and belonged to the group of 350 to 400 seronegative cohort members. Every donor gave a peripheral blood sample, and the peripheral blood mononuclear cells from that sample were used for TCR beta sequencing. Genomic DNA was extracted from the blood cell samples with the Qiagen DNeasy Blood Extraction Kit. Turning to this clone: Its cognate antigen has yet to be identified. No much larger clone exists at a distance of one base, and base qualities are not known.

Paper-wide results and their limitations: In a later analysis, several top co-occurrence clusters were reported to appear linked to parvovirus B19, influenza, CMV and Epstein-Barr virus. In a later genetic analysis, fewer N-insertions in productive TCRs were reported among donors in an Asian-associated ancestry cluster than the roughly 640-donor mean. In a later genetic analysis, a missense DCLRE1C variant was associated with V-gene and J-gene trimming of TCR beta chains, and the association was replicated in an independent cohort. A further reported finding was that TCR beta sequences accurately predicted the HLA-A and HLA-B alleles for most subjects in the first cohort. The study listed approximately 150 TCR beta chains as associated with cytomegalovirus. The only immune exposure information available for the cohort was CMV serostatus. A later analysis found that HLA-associated TCR beta chains were more clonally expanded and had lower generation probabilities than equally common non-associated chains. The sequencing pipeline was judged likely to have produced a cluster of highly shared sequence variants as a technical artifact. While some public TCRs were present in many individuals, most TCR sequences turned up only very rarely across donors. In an earlier analysis of approximately 590 of the donors, most TCR beta V segments appeared in productive rearrangements about 90% or about 30% of the time, broadly matching IMGT annotations. A later analysis found that TCR association rates varied across HLA loci, with DRB1 alleles showing the most associated TCRs and HLA-C alleles the fewest. Because counts were too low, roughly 18 rarely observed V segments, including chromosome 9 orphons, were left out of the earlier analysis of 587 of the donors. In vitro tests confirmed that three of the cytomegalovirus-associated TCR beta chains recognize cytomegalovirus antigens. The classifier was reported to diagnose cytomegalovirus status with high specificity and sensitivity in both the original cohort and the validation cohort. Some IMGT-functional V segments, including TRBV6-2 and TRBV6-3, could not be told apart with the 87-base-pair reads, so those segments were excluded. Assigning TCR associations to individual alleles was difficult when HLA alleles, especially DR and DQ, strongly co-occurred. A later analysis found that most CMV-associated TCR beta chains appeared HLA-restricted, with HLA associations seemingly driven largely by CMV exposure. Specific HLA alleles were associated with some 15,000 TCR beta sequences at a false discovery rate of 0.05 in a later analysis. Roughly uniform sequencing depth across donors was assumed in presence/absence analyses, although this assumption may not hold. According to the authors, the approach could potentially be generalized to other disease states and immunological phenotypes. Correlated functional status among segregating V segments might be attributable to linkage disequilibrium, but an unknown experimental factor could not be ruled out. Because some donors lacked HLA typing at each locus, the association tests relied only on the typed subset. In this cohort, only TCR beta chains were sequenced, and detectable features were limited by the absence of alpha or paired-chain data.

Libraries were constructed by the immunoSEQ multiplex PCR assay. For the multiplex PCR, a mixture combining 60 forward primers for TCR Vbeta segments and 13 reverse primers for TCR Jbeta segments was used. The CDR3 region of rearranged TCR beta genes was amplified from genomic DNA with a multiplex PCR assay. Amplified TCR beta libraries were sequenced as 87-base-pair reads on the Illumina HiSeq System. The study's processing was this. In a later analysis, some 80 million unique TCR beta chains were counted across the roughly 610 repertoires, and roughly 9.9 million of these chains were shared by at least two donors. A nearest-neighbor algorithm error-corrected the raw reads and collapsed the reads into unique sequences, merging closely related sequences to remove PCR and sequencing errors. V, D and J gene segments were assigned by aligning CDR3 sequences to IMGT reference sequences. For a sequence to be retained, a match of at least six nucleotides to both a V gene segment and a J gene segment was required. Rearrangements were classified as productive when the CDR3 lacked stop codons and remained in frame with V and J, and all other rearrangements were classified as non-productive. CDR3 was defined by IMGT convention, running from the second conserved V-encoded cysteine to the conserved J-encoded phenylalanine. The earlier analysis of about 530 of the donors excluded any sequence lacking an unambiguous match to a single V gene segment. In an earlier analysis of 587 of the donors, a V segment was called functional when productive rearrangements were above 56.7%, and segregating when the standard deviation between donors exceeded 5%. A statistical classification framework was built to diagnose cytomegalovirus status from the catalog of TCR beta chain sequences. In a later analysis, V and J genes were assigned by comparing TCR nucleotide sequences against IMGT/GENE-DB human TR gene sequences. In a later analysis, CDR3 sequences and most-parsimonious VDJ recombination scenarios were assigned using the TCRdist pipeline. In a later analysis, each TCR beta chain was defined by its CDR3 amino acid sequence together with its V-gene family, and reads without a unique V-gene family were excluded. To address suspected cross-contamination and a sequencing artifact, a later analysis removed a few hundred highly shared, low-generation-probability nucleotide sequences. In a later analysis, a clonal expansion index for each public chain was calculated from normalized within-repertoire ranks of inferred template counts. In a later analysis, generation probabilities were computed using a VDJ recombination model fitted to out-of-frame rearrangements, and the results were checked against IGoR. In a later analysis, TCR-TCR, TCR-HLA and TCR-CMV co-occurrence was scored with hypergeometric tests, and a repertoire-size bias correction was applied to TCR pairs. To estimate false discovery rates, a later analysis permuted the HLA or CMV assignments 20 times. In a later analysis, co-occurring TCRs were grouped using DBSCAN, with TCRdist sequence similarity added in when clustering inside HLA-allele-positive subsets. Co-occurrence clustering excluded repertoires with fewer than 30,000 or more than 120,000 public chains, plus five with anomalous nucleotide sharing. The table comes from immuneACCESS by way of TCRdb, which keeps in-frame sequences with V and J called. Part of the clones is missing from these tables; in studies checked, under half for an unresolved V gene and the rest for unknown reasons. From that table come the V and J calls and clone size; the DNA was used to work out D and trimming. For this sample there are approximately 180,000 clones; roughly 74% appear just once. The ten largest make up 1.5% to 2% of the sample.

The specimen sequenced was PBMCs. The sequence is built from TRBV15 and TRBJ2-5; 7 bases in between match TRBD1. The clonotype originates from a woman aged 30 to 39 in good health and CMV-seronegative. The bases read TGTGCCACCAGCAGAGATATGGAACAGGGGATGGAGACCCAGTACTTC. It translates as CATSRDMEQGMETQYF.